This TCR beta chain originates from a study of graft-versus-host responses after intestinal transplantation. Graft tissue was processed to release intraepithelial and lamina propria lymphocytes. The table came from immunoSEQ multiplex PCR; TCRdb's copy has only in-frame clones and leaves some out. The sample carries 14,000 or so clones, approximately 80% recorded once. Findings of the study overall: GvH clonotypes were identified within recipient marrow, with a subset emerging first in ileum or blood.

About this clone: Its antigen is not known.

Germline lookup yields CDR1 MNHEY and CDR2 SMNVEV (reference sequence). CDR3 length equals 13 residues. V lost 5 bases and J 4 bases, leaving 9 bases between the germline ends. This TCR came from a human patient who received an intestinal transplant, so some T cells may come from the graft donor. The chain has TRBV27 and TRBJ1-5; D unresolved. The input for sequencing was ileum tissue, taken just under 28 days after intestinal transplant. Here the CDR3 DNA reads TGTGCCAGCAGTACCCAGAATAATCAGCCCCAGCATTTT. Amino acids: CASSTQNNQPQHF.